A single T cell receptor (beta chain) is shown here with its context. Its antigen is unidentified. The data were taken from a study of T cells in Graves' hyperthyroidism and ophthalmopathy. General study findings and limits: Ophthalmopathy was model-predicted a median about 6 months pre-onset.

The CDR3 runs to 13 residues. Germline V gene lookup returns CDR1 MNHNS and CDR2 SASEGT. Trimming cost V 3 bases and J 7 bases, with 7 bases left between them. Orbital computed tomography, thyroid ultrasound, serum thyroxine and TRAb, and clinical symptoms together informed the diagnoses. From RNA transcripts, TCR beta CDR3 regions were amplified. During a first-round RT-PCR of the TCR CDR3, the HTBI primer set was used. One entry per CDR3 protein results from TCRdb running MiXCR on the multiplex PCR reads. The profile shows under 350,000 distinct CDR3 sequences, roughly 18% of them singletons. V is TRBV6-1 and J is TRBJ1-6; D gene ambiguous. Sequencing used blood. The sequence derives from a woman between 50 and 59 years old with Graves' hyperthyroidism. In DNA form, the CDR3 reads TGTGCCAGCAGTGATTTCGAGAATTCACCCCTCCACTTT. This gives the protein CASSDFENSPLHF.